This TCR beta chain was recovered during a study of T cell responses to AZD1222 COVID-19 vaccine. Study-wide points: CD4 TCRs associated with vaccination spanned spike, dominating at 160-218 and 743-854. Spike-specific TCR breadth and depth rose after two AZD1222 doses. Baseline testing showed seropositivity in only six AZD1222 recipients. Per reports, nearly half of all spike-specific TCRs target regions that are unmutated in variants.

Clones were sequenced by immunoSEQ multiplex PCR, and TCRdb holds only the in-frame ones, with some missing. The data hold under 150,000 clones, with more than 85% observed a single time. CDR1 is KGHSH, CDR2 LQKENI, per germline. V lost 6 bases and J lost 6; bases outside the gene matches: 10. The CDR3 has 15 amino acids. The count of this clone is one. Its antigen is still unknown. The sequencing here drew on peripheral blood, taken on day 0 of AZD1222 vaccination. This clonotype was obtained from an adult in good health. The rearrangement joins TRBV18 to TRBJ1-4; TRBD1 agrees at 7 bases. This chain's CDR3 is CASSLNRGRDEKLFF. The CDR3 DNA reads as TGTGCCAGCTCGCTCAACAGGGGACGGGATGAAAAACTGTTTTTT.